Listed below are T cell receptor beta chains from one sample, sequenced in a study of early T cells in non-severe SARS-CoV-2 infection. TCRdb reprocessed the 5' RACE reads via MiXCR and lists one record per CDR3 protein. The repertoire consists of 70,000 to 85,000 distinct CDR3 sequences, with about an eighth occurring once and the leading ten covering about 2.7%. Sequencing was done on a sample of whole blood. The source of these receptors is an adult who was a healthcare worker with PCR-confirmed SARS-CoV-2 infection or an uninfected control (not recorded which). Both conserved end residues are part of each CDR3. Clone size is shown for a subset of rows, as once, few, many or a class of expanded clone.

>TRBJ2-3|TRBV5-1|few
CASSLDVSGVADTQYF
>TRBJ1-3|TRBV6-6|many
CASSQDRSLISGNTIYF
>TRBJ2-3|TRBV24-1|many
CATSAIRGLGTDTQYF
>TRBJ2-3|TRBV29-1|NA
CSVITSAVDTQYF
>TRBJ2-7|TRBV9|NA
CASSVASGQGTYEQYF
>TRBJ2-3|TRBV12-5|NA
CASGLGLAGTDTQYF
>TRBJ2-7|TRBV7-2|many
CASSGRVGEQYF
>TRBJ1-5|TRBV28|NA
CASSSRQGLGGKQPQHF
>TRBJ1-1|TRBV20-1|few
CSASDRGWGTEAFF
>TRBJ1-5|TRBV19|many
CASSISIGNQPQHF
>TRBJ1-2|TRBV12-3/TRBV12-4|many
CASSATGGNYGYTF
>TRBJ2-1|TRBV3-1|many
CASSPHRDPSSYNEQFF
>TRBJ2-7|TRBV5-1|NA
CASSTRQTEQYF